One and the same sample provided the 5 T cell receptor beta chains below, sequenced in a study of Graves' ophthalmopathy and Graves' hyperthyroidism. RNA transcripts were the template, and TCR beta CDR3 regions were amplified from them. RT-PCR was first run with HTBI primers, then multiplex PCR in a second round. TCRdb re-called the multiplex PCR reads through MiXCR, storing one row per CDR3 protein. The sample has around 1,200,000 distinct CDR3 sequences; about 35% are singletons. Material for sequencing was peripheral blood or thyroid tissue (not recorded which). These receptors came from an adult man with Graves' hyperthyroidism.

This clonotype occurred a few times. V gene TRBV12-3 or TRBV12-4 combines with J gene TRBJ1-1, with D possibly being TRBD1 (5 bases). V was clipped by 4 bases and J by 4 bases, with 16 bases between them. The CDR3 consists of 15 residues. In DNA form, the CDR3 reads TGTGCCAGCAGTTCAAATTCGGGGGTCCGCACTGAAGCTTTCTTT. The encoded protein is CASSSNSGVRTEAFF.

This clonotype was observed a handful of times. The chain recombines TRBV6-6 with TRBJ1-2; D not resolved. Germline V gives CDR1 MNHNY, CDR2 SVGAGI (reference sequence). Trimming cost V 4 bases and J 0 bases, with 12 bases left between them. CDR3 length: 15 residues. This chain's CDR3 is CASSSHTNSNYGYTF. The DNA for the CDR3 is TGTGCCAGCAGTTCCCACACAAATTCTAACTATGGCTACACCTTC.

This chain connects TRBV5-5 to TRBJ1-2; TRBD1 agrees at 8 bases. This CDR3 has 15 residues. The V gene's germline CDR1 is SGHKS and CDR2 YYEKEE (reference sequence). With V trimmed by 7 bases and J by 3 bases, 11 bases remained unmatched. The CDR3 protein is CASYGQGREDYGYTF. The CDR3 DNA follows: TGTGCCAGCTACGGACAGGGAAGGGAGGACTATGGCTACACCTTC.

In its sample, this clonotype was seen many times. J is TRBJ1-2 and V is TRBV11-2; D is unclear. V dropped 3 bases and J dropped 2 bases, with 13 bases sitting between them. The length of the CDR3 is 15 residues. Per the germline V gene, CDR1 is SGHAT and CDR2 is FQNNGV. The CDR3, as DNA: TGTGCCAGCAGCTTTGGATCGTCCTGGAACTATGGCTACACCTTC. Translating it yields CASSFGSSWNYGYTF.

A word on this clonotype: Compared with germline, one end of the junction differs, possibly owing to a read error. The V gene is TRBV10-2, the J gene TRBJ1-2, with D possibly being TRBD1 (5 bases). Germline values: CDR1 WSHSY, CDR2 SAAADI. The CDR3 has 14 amino acids. This CDR3 reads CASSTPGAGYGYTF. CDR3 in DNA: TGTGCCAGCAGTACCCCCGGGGCTGGCTATGGCTACACCTTC.